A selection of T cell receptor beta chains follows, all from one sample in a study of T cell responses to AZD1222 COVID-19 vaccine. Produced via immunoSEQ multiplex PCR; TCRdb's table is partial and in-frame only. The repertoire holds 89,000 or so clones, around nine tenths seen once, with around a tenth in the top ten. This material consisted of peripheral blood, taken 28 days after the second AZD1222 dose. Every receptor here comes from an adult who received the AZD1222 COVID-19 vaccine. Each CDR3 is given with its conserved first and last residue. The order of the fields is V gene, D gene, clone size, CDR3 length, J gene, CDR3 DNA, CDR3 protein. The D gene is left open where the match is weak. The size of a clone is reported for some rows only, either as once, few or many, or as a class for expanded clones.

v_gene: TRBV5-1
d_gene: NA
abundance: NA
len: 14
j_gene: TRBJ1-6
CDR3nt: TGCGCCAGCAGCCGCGATACGGAGGGATCACCCCTCCACTTT
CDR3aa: CASSRDTEGSPLHF

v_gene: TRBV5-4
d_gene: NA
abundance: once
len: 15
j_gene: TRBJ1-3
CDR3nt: TGTGCCAGCAGCTTGGGGTCGGGGGGAGGAAACACCATATATTTT
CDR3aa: CASSLGSGGGNTIYF

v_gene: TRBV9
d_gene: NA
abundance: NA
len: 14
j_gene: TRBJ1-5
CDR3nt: TGTGCCAGCAGCGTAGGAGGATACAATCAGCCCCAGCATTTT
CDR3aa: CASSVGGYNQPQHF

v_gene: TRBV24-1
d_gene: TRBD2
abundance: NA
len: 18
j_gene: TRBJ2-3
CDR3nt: TGTGCCACCAGTGGTGCCGGACTAGCGGGAGGGCCGACAGATACGCAGTATTTT
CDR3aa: CATSGAGLAGGPTDTQYF

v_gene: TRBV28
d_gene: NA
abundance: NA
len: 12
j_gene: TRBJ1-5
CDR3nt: TGTGCCAGCAGGGACGGCAATCAGCCCCAGCATTTT
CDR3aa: CASRDGNQPQHF

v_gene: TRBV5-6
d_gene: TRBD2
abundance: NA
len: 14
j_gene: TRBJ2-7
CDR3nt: TGTGCCAGCAGCTTGGGACTAGCGGCGGGGGAGCAGTACTTC
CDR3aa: CASSLGLAAGEQYF

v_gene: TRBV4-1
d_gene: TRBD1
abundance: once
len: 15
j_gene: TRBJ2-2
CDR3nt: TGCGCCAGCAGCCTCCGACAGGGGATTACCGGGGAGCTGTTTTTT
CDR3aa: CASSLRQGITGELFF

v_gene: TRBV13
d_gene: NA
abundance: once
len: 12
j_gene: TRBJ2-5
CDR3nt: TGTGCCAGCAGCTTGGACCAGACGGCCCAGTACTTC
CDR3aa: CASSLDQTAQYF

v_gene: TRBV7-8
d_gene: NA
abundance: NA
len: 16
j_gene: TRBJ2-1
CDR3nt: TGTGCCAGCAGCTTAGGGTTGGCTTATAGCTTTAATGAGCAGTTCTTC
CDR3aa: CASSLGLAYSFNEQFF

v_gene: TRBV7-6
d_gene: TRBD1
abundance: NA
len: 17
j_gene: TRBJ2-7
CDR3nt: TGTGCCAGCAGCGGGAAGGCTGGACAGGGGGCCCAAGCCGAGCAGTACTTC
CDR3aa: CASSGKAGQGAQAEQYF

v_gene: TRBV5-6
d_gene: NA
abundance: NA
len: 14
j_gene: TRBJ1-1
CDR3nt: TGTGCCAGCAGCTTTCTTCGATCAGGCACTGAAGCTTTCTTT
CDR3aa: CASSFLRSGTEAFF

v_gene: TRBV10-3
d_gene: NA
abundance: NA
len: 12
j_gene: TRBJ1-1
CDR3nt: TGTGCCATCAGTGAGGGGGGGACTGAAGCTTTCTTT
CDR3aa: CAISEGGTEAFF

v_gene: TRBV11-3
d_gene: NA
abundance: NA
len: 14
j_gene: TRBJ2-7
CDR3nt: TGTGCCAGCAGCTTAGGGCCAGATTCCTACGAGCAGTACTTC
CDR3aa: CASSLGPDSYEQYF

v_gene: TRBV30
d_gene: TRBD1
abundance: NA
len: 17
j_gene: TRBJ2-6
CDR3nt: TGTGCCTGGAGTGACGGACAGGGATACTCTGGGGCCAACGTCCTGACTTTC
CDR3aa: CAWSDGQGYSGANVLTF

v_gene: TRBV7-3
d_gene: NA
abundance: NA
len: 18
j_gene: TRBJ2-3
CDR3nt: TGTGCCAGCAGCTTACGCGTTTCGGGTTATATTGGAGGAGATACGCAGTATTTT
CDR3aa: CASSLRVSGYIGGDTQYF

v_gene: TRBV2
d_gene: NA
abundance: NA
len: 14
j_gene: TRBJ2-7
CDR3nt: TGTGCCAGCAGTGAAAGGAGTCGCCCCTACGAGCAGTACTTC
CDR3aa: CASSERSRPYEQYF

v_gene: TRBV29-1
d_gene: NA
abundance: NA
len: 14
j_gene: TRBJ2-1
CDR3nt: TGCAGCGTTGTTAGGGCAGGAACCTACAATGAGCAGTTCTTC
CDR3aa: CSVVRAGTYNEQFF

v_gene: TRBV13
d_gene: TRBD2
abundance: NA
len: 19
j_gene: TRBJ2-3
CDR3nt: TGTGCCAGCAGCTCCTGGGAGGGGACTAGCGGGGGGCGAACAGATACGCAGTATTTT
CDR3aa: CASSSWEGTSGGRTDTQYF

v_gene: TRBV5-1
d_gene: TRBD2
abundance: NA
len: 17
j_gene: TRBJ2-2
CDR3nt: TGCGCCAGCAGCTTCGCTGGTGGCGGGAGGGCCACCGGGGAGCTGTTTTTT
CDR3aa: CASSFAGGGRATGELFF

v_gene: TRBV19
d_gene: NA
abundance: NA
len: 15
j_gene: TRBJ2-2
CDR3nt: TGTGCCAGTAGTATAGGTGAAGGGTACACCGGGGAGCTGTTTTTT
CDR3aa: CASSIGEGYTGELFF

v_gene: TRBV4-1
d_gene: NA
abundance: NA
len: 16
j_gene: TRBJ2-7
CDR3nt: TGCGCCAGCAGCCAAGGAGGCGGGGCGGCGCCATACGAGCAGTACTTC
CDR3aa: CASSQGGGAAPYEQYF

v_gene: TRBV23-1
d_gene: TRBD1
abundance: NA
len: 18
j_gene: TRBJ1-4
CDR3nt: TGCGCCAGCAGTCAAGCCACAGGACAGGGGGCAACTAATGAAAAACTGTTTTTT
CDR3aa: CASSQATGQGATNEKLFF

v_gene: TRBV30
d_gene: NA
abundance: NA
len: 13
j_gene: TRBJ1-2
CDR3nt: TGTGCCTGGAGTCTAGGGCGACGGTATGGCTACACCTTC
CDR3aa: CAWSLGRRYGYTF

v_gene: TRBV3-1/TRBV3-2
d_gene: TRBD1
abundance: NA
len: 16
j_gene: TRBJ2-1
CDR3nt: TGTGCCAGCAGCCAAGATCTTGGGCAGGGGGCCGATGAGCAGTTCTTC
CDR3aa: CASSQDLGQGADEQFF

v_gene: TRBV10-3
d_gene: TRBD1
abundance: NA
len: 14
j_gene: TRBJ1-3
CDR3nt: TGTGCCATCAGCTTAACAGGGGCCGGAAACACCATATATTTT
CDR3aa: CAISLTGAGNTIYF

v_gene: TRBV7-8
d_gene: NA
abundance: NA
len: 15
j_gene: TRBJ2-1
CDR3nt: TGTGCCAGCAGCTTAGGTTACTCTGGGGGGAATGAGCAGTTCTTC
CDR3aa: CASSLGYSGGNEQFF

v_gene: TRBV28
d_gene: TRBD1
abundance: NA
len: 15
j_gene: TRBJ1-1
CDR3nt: TGTGCCAGCAGTTTCTGGACAGGGATGAACACTGAAGCTTTCTTT
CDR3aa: CASSFWTGMNTEAFF

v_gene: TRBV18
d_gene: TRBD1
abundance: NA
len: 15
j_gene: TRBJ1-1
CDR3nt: TGTGCCAGCTCACCAGGGGACAGGGTGTATACTGAAGCTTTCTTT
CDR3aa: CASSPGDRVYTEAFF

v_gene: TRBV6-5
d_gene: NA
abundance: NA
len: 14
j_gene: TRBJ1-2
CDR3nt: TGTGCCAGCAGATTTACAGGGACTAACTATGGCTACACCTTC
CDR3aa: CASRFTGTNYGYTF

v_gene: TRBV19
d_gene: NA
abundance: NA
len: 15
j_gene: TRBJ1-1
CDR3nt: TGTGCCAGTAGTATAATGCCGACAGGGAACACTGAAGCTTTCTTT
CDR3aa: CASSIMPTGNTEAFF

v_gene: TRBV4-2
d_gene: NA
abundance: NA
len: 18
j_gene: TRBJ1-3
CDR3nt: TGTGCCAGCAGCCAAGATACCCTCGGGGGGGACACTGGAAACACCATATATTTT
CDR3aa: CASSQDTLGGDTGNTIYF

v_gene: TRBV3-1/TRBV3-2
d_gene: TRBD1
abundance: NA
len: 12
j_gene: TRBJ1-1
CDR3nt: TGTGCCAGCAGCCGCGGGACAGAGCAAGCTTTCTTT
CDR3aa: CASSRGTEQAFF

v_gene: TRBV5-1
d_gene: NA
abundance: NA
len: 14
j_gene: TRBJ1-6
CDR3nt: TGCGCCAGCAGCTTGGGGACACCCGGTTCACCCCTCCACTTT
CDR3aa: CASSLGTPGSPLHF

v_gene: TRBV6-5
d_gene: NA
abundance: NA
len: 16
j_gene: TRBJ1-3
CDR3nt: TGTGCCAGCAGTTACTCACGAGCGGGGACTGGAAACACCATATATTTT
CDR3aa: CASSYSRAGTGNTIYF

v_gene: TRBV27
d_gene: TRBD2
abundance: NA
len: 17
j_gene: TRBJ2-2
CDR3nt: TGTGCCAGCAGTTTAGGGACTAACCCTTGGAACACCGGGGAGCTGTTTTTT
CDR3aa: CASSLGTNPWNTGELFF

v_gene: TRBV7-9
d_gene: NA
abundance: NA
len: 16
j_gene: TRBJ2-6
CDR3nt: TGTGCCAGCAGCTTATTTAGCGGACCTGGGGCCAACGTCCTGACTTTC
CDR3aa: CASSLFSGPGANVLTF

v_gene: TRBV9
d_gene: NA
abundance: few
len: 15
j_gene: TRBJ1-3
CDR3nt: TGTGCCAGCAGCCCCCAGGACACCTCTGGAAACACCATATATTTT
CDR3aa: CASSPQDTSGNTIYF

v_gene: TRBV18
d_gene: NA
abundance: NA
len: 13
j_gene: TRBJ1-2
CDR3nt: TGTGCCAGCTCACCCGGCCTCCAATATGGCTACACCTTC
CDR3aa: CASSPGLQYGYTF

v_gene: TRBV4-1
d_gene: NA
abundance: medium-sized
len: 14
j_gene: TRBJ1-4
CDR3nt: TGCGCCAGCAGCCAGCAGGGGTCAGGTGAAAAACTGTTTTTT
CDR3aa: CASSQQGSGEKLFF

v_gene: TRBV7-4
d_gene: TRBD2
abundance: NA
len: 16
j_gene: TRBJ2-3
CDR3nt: TGTGCCAGCAGCTTCGGACTAGCGGGAGACTCAGATACGCAGTATTTT
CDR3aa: CASSFGLAGDSDTQYF

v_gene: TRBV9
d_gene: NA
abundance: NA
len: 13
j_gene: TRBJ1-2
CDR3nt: TGTGCCAGCAGCGCGCTGGGGCGCGGAGGCTACACCTTC
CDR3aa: CASSALGRGGYTF

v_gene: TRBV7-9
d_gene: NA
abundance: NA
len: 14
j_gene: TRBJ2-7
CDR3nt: TGTGCCAGCAGCACAGGGTATTCCTCCTACGAGCAGTACTTC
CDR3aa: CASSTGYSSYEQYF

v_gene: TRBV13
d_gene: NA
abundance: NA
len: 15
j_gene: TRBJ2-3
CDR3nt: TGTGCCAGCAGCTCGCTCCAGGGGTTCACAGATACGCAGTATTTT
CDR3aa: CASSSLQGFTDTQYF

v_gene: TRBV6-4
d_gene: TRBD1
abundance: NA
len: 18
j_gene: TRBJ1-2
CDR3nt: TGTGCCAGCAGTGACTCCTTGGGCAGGGGGCAAGACAACTATGGCTACACCTTC
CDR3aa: CASSDSLGRGQDNYGYTF

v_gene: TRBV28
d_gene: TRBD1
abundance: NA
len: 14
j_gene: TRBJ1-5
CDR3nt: TGTGCCAGCAGACTAAGGGACAGGCTTCAGCCCCAGCATTTT
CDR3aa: CASRLRDRLQPQHF

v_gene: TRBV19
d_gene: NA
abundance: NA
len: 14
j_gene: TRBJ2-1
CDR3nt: TGTGCCAGTAGAAACCGGGGTTCCTACAATGAGCAGTTCTTC
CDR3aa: CASRNRGSYNEQFF

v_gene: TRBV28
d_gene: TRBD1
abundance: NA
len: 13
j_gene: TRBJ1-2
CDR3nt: TGTGCCAGCAGCCGGAGAGGGGGCAATGGCTACACCTTC
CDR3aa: CASSRRGGNGYTF

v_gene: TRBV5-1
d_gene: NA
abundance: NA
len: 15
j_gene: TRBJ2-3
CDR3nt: TGCGCCAGCAGCCATGGAGACGGGAGTATAGATACGCAGTATTTT
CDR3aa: CASSHGDGSIDTQYF

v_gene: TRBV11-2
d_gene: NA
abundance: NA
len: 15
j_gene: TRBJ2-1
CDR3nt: TGTGCCAGCGGGCCTAGATATCGGGGGTTCGATGAGCAGTTCTTC
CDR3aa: CASGPRYRGFDEQFF

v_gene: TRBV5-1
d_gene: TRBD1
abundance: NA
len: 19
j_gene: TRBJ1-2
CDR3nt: TGCGCCAGCAGCTTGCTAAGCGAGACTCAGGGGGCGCGGTCAACTGGCTACACCTTC
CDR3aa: CASSLLSETQGARSTGYTF

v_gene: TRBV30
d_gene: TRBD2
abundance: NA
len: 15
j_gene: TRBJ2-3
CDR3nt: TGTGCCTGGAGGCCCGGGACTAGCCGCACAGATACGCAGTATTTT
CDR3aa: CAWRPGTSRTDTQYF

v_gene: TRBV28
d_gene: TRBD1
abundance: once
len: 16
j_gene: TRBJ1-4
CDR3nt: TGTGCCAGCACCTCCACAGGGGAAATAGCTAATGAAAAACTGTTTTTT
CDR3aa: CASTSTGEIANEKLFF

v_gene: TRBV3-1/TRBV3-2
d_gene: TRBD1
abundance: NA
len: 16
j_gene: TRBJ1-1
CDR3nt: TGTGCCAGCAGCCAAGAATTGAGGGGGCGCGAGACTGAAGCTTTCTTT
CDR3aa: CASSQELRGRETEAFF

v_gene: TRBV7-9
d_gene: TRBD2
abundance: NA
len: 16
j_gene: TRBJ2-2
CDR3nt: TGTGCCAGCAGCGACCCGACTAGCGGGAACACCGGGGAGCTGTTTTTT
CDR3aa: CASSDPTSGNTGELFF

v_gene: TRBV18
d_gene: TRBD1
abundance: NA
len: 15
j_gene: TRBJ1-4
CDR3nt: TGTGCCAGCTCACTGCGGAAGGACAGGAATGAAAAACTGTTTTTT
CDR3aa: CASSLRKDRNEKLFF